The clone carrying this T cell receptor beta chain occurred a few times. Molecular-barcoded quantitative 5'-RACE produced these TCR beta libraries. TCRdb processed the 5' RACE reads anew with MiXCR; each CDR3 protein has one entry. Here the sample spans some 92,000 distinct CDR3 sequences, roughly 30% being singletons. This record comes from a study of CD8 T cells in ankylosing spondylitis. Germline assignment: CDR1 MNHEY and CDR2 SVGAGI. The V gene lost 0 bases and the J gene lost 4 bases, with 6 bases spanning the gap. The CDR3 spans 13 residues. Material: blood, either unsorted or a sorted T cell fraction (not recorded which). This sequence joins TRBV6-5 and TRBJ2-5; D not certain. The clonotype originates from a male donor with ankylosing spondylitis or in good health (not recorded which). The CDR3: CASSYSPLETQYF. The DNA of the CDR3 is TGTGCCAGCAGTTACTCCCCTCTAGAGACCCAGTACTTC.